In its sample, the clone carrying this T cell receptor (beta chain) was seen many times. The data derive from a study of human T cells and chemical hapten exposure. TCRdb re-called the RACE reads through MiXCR, storing one row per CDR3 protein. The data contain approximately 77,000 distinct CDR3 sequences, about 6.8% of them singletons. Deletions cut 8 bases from V and 2 bases from J, with 6 bases between. The CDR3 consists of 11 residues. Germline V gene data show CDR1 as MNHNS and CDR2 as SASEGT. Described time point: patch test 1, 2 weeks after DPC sensitization. The treatment was: therapeutic diphenylcyclopropenone sensitization with weekly scalp DPC.

This chain connects TRBV6-1 to TRBJ1-2; maybe TRBD1 (6 bases). The sample was whole blood, taken in connection with sensitization to the hapten diphenylcyclopropenone (DPC). This TCR derives from a woman in her thirties with alopecia areata. Some clones in this sample may be carry-over from other donors' samples. CDR3 region: CASGQNYGYTF. In DNA form, the CDR3 reads TGTGCCAGCGGACAGAACTATGGCTACACCTTC.